The 20 T cell receptor beta chains presented below share a single source sample, sequenced in a study of blood T cell repertoires in COVID-19. Some clones are missing from TCRdb's copy, which holds only in-frame ones; the method was immunoSEQ multiplex PCR. Found here are about 130,000 clones, around 85% of them singletons; the top ten hold more than 2.5%. Sequenced: peripheral blood. Receptor source: a woman of 80 years or more with acute or convalescent COVID-19.

The chain is built from TRBV6-5 and TRBJ1-5; 9 positions match TRBD1. V was pared by 2 bases and J by 6 bases, with 5 bases of the junction left unmatched. This CDR3 is 15 amino acids long. The germline V gene encodes CDR1 MNHEY and CDR2 SVGAGI. Written as DNA, the CDR3 is TGTGCCAGCAGTTACCGGGGACAGGGAGGTCAGCCCCAGCATTTT. Its protein is CASSYRGQGGQPQHF.

This chain joins TRBV12-5 and TRBJ1-3, with D possibly TRBD1 on 6 matching bases. This CDR3 contains 13 residues. V shed 6 bases and J shed 8 bases, with 14 bases lying between them. Germline lookup yields CDR1 LGHNT and CDR2 FRNRAP. The CDR3 is CASGTGWLDTIYF. The CDR3 nucleotides read TGTGCTAGTGGGACAGGTTGGTTGGACACCATATATTTT.

This chain joins TRBV5-1 and TRBJ2-3, with 10 bases lining up with TRBD2. The germline gives CDR1 SGHRS, CDR2 YFSETQ. The junction had 10 bases not matched to a gene; V was cut back by 5 bases and J by 4 bases. The CDR3 is 16 amino acids. The CDR3 bases are TGCGCCAGCAGGACCACGGGGCTAGCGGGGGCAGATACGCAGTATTTT. Translated: CASRTTGLAGADTQYF.

The V gene is TRBV7-9, the J gene TRBJ2-7; TRBD2 agrees at 8 bases. This CDR3 has 14 amino acids. The V gene's germline CDR1 is SEHNR and CDR2 FQNEAQ (reference sequence). Trimming at V came to 6 bases and at J to 2 bases, leaving 6 bases not matched to a gene. The DNA of the CDR3 is TGTGCCAGCAGTGGGGTAGCGGGGACCTACGAGCAGTACTTC. Translated, it gives CASSGVAGTYEQYF.

This rearrangement joins TRBV18 to TRBJ2-1, with 7 positions matching TRBD1. V lost 4 bases to trimming and J lost 4 bases; unmatched junction nucleotides: 4. Looked up from germline, CDR1 is KGHSH and CDR2 is LQKENI. This CDR3 has 14 residues. Here the CDR3 reads CASSRGTAYNEQFF. Here the CDR3 DNA reads TGTGCCAGCTCACGTGGGACAGCGTACAATGAGCAGTTCTTC.

This clone was counted once. The chain has TRBV27 and TRBJ1-1; D is uncertain. Looked up from germline, CDR1 is MNHEY and CDR2 is SMNVEV (reference sequence). This CDR3 has 15 amino acids. Trimming left V 4 bases short and J 7 bases short, with 19 bases between. The CDR3 nucleotides read TGTGCCAGCAGTTCGCCGGAAGGGAGGAAGGTTGAAGCTTTCTTT. It is translated as CASSSPEGRKVEAFF.

The V call is TRBV18, the J call TRBJ1-5; 7 nucleotides agree with TRBD1. Germline CDR1 KGHSH, CDR2 LQKENI. V trimming: 4 bases; J trimming: 4 bases; junction bases outside the gene matches: 4. The CDR3 length is 14 residues. The CDR3 nucleotides read TGTGCCAGCTCACAGGCAGGGGGGAATCAGCCCCAGCATTTT. It yields the protein CASSQAGGNQPQHF.

V and J are TRBV2 and TRBJ1-5; TRBD1 agrees at 7 bases. Germline assignment: CDR1 SNHLY and CDR2 FYNNEI. The CDR3 contains 15 residues. V shed 6 bases, J shed 2 bases, and the junction held 7 bases outside the gene matches. The CDR3 is CASRPRQGRNQPQHF. CDR3 in DNA: TGTGCCAGCAGACCCCGACAGGGACGCAATCAGCCCCAGCATTTT.

This clone has a single count. The chain carries TRBV2 and TRBJ1-6; 9 nucleotides align to TRBD1. CDR3 size: 13 residues. V shed 10 bases and J 10 bases; nucleotides not matched to a gene: 8. Germline V gene data show CDR1 as SNHLY and CDR2 as FYNNEI. The CDR3 DNA follows: TGTGCCACCCACGGACAGGGGAGATCACCCCTCCACTTT. This sequence encodes CATHGQGRSPLHF. Based on the CDR3 plus reference TRBV2 and TRBJ1-6, the full variable domain is EPEVTQTPSHQVTQMGQEVILRCVPISNHLYFYWYRQILGQKVEFLVSFYNNEISEKSEIFDDQFSVERPDGSNFTLKIRSTKLEDSAMYFCATHGQGRSPLHFGNGTRLTVT.

The chain has TRBV21-1 and TRBJ1-2. TRBV21-1 is designated a pseudogene. This CDR3 spans 16 amino acids. In DNA form, the CDR3 reads TGTGCCAGCAGCAAAGAAGAAAGGAGAGCTAACTATGGCTACACCTTC. It encodes CASSKEERRANYGYTF.

This chain uses TRBV7-2 with TRBJ2-7; 7 positions agree with TRBD1. After removal of 5 bases from V and 4 bases from J, the junction contained 8 bases not matched to a gene. Per germline, CDR1 SGHTA and CDR2 FQGNSA. The CDR3 runs to 14 residues. The CDR3 DNA reads TGTGCCAGCAGCATCCAACAGGGGTGGTACGAGCAGTACTTC. It yields the protein CASSIQQGWYEQYF.

This chain links TRBV18 with TRBJ1-5; possibly TRBD1 for D (5 bases). Per germline, CDR1 KGHSH and CDR2 LQKENI. CDR3 length: 14 amino acids. Trimming removed 3 bases from V and 3 bases from J, with 9 bases in between. This CDR3 is CASSPGGINQPQHF. The CDR3 bases are TGTGCCAGCTCACCGGGGGGGATCAATCAGCCCCAGCATTTT. The full variable domain, completed using reference TRBV18 and TRBJ1-5, is NAGVMQNPRHLVRRRGQEARLRCSPMKGHSHVYWYRQLPEEGLKFMVYLQKENIIDESGMPKERFSAEFPKEGPSILRIQQVVRGDSAAYFCASSPGGINQPQHFGDGTRLSIL.

The chain recombines TRBV19 with TRBJ2-3; 7 bases fit TRBD2. The V segment lost 0 bases and the J segment 1 base; nucleotides outside the gene matches: 10. Germline assignment: CDR1 LNHDA and CDR2 SQIVND (reference sequence). This CDR3 spans 18 amino acids. The CDR3 reads CASSIDLRLAACTDTQYF. The CDR3 DNA reads TGTGCCAGTAGTATAGATCTAAGGCTAGCGGCCTGCACAGATACGCAGTATTTT.

V and J are TRBV25-1 and TRBJ1-2; no clear D. The CDR3 totals 14 residues. CDR1 is MGHDK and CDR2 is SYGVNS in the germline V gene. V was cut by 3 bases and J by 5 bases, with 13 bases left in between. The DNA for the CDR3 is TGTGCCAGCAGTGAGTCATCAGTTTTGTATGGCTACACCTTC. This encodes CASSESSVLYGYTF.

The chain joins TRBV11-2 to TRBJ1-2; 7 bases agree with TRBD1. This CDR3 has 15 amino acids. V was pared by 5 bases and J by 4 bases, with 10 bases of the junction left unmatched. CDR1 is SGHAT and CDR2 is FQNNGV in the germline V gene. CDR3 sequence: CASSLDRADGYGYTF. For the CDR3, the DNA is TGTGCCAGCAGCCTCGACAGGGCGGACGGCTATGGCTACACCTTC.

This sequence joins TRBV5-6 and TRBJ1-5, with 11 bases fitting TRBD1. V lost 4 bases, J lost 6 bases, and 15 bases stayed unmatched. CDR1 and CDR2 from the germline V gene are SGHDT and YYEEEE. CDR3 size: 18 residues. CDR3 nucleotide sequence: TGTGCCAGCAGCCCGAAGCCGGACAGGGGGCAGTGGGGTCAGCCCCAGCATTTT. Translation: CASSPKPDRGQWGQPQHF.

As regards this clone: Its ends do not fully match the called genes, so a read error is possible. The V gene is TRBV6-1, the J gene TRBJ2-6, with D perhaps matching TRBD1 (6 bases). The germline CDR1 and CDR2 sequences are MNHNS and SASEGT. The CDR3 extends over 17 amino acids. CDR3 amino acids: CASSEGYRVTGANVLIF. CDR3 nucleotide sequence: TGTGCCAGCAGTGAAGGCTACAGGGTTACTGGGGCCAACGTCCTGATTTTC.

As regards this clone: Additional DNA sequences in this sample encode the identical CDR3. The V gene is TRBV7-2, the J gene TRBJ2-3, with 7 bases identical to TRBD2. J was trimmed by 3 bases and V by 0 bases; bases with no gene match: 3. Germline assignment: CDR1 SGHTA and CDR2 FQGNSA. This CDR3 has 15 amino acids. The CDR3 nucleotides are TGTGCCAGCAGCTTAGCGGGGGGGAGTACAGATACGCAGTATTTT. Translation gives CASSLAGGSTDTQYF.

The CDR3 DNA is TGCGCCAGCAGCTTGTGGGCAGGCGAAACCTACGAGCAGTACTTC. This gives the protein CASSLWAGETYEQYF. The V and J genes are TRBV5-1 and TRBJ2-7; D call uncertain. Germline CDR1 and CDR2: SGHRS and YFSETQ. With 1 base removed from V and 2 bases from J, the gap between germline ends came to 13 bases. The CDR3 totals 15 residues.

V and J are TRBV6-5 and TRBJ2-7; 9 bases agree with TRBD1. Germline trimming cut 6 bases from V and 3 bases from J; bases unmatched to any gene: 9. The CDR3 contains 15 residues. Germline assignment: CDR1 MNHEY and CDR2 SVGAGI. The CDR3 region is CASSTETGGVYEQYF. The CDR3 DNA reads TGTGCCAGCAGCACGGAGACAGGGGGAGTCTACGAGCAGTACTTC.